This T cell receptor (beta chain) stems from a study of graft-versus-host responses after intestinal transplantation. Whole-study context: Those transplanted obtained multivisceral, liver-intestinal, or isolated intestinal grafts.

Overall study results and limits: Early post-transplant declines in HvG were associated with peak levels of circulating GvH clones. Among recipient marrow samples, GvH clones were found; some appeared first in ileum or blood.

The V segment lost 1 base and the J segment 5 bases; nucleotides outside the gene matches: 12. The CDR3 consists of 17 residues. Germline CDR1 is SNHLY and CDR2 is FYNNEI. Of note for this clone: As yet, its antigen is unknown.

Assay: immunoSEQ multiplex PCR; the TCRdb copy retains only in-frame clones and omits some. This sample yields about 29,000 clones, of which 90% to 95% are seen a single time; over 0.7% belongs to the top ten. The chain couples TRBV2 to TRBJ2-5; 8 bases line up with TRBD2. This receptor was taken from a human patient who received an intestinal transplant, so some T cells may come from the graft donor. Here the sequenced sample was PBMCs, taken around 70 days after intestinal transplant. The CDR3 nucleotides read TGTGCCAGCAGTGAAGATCGGGGGGGGCCGGCTTTGGAGACCCAGTACTTC. This codes for CASSEDRGGPALETQYF.